This T cell receptor (beta chain) was recorded in a study of T cell changes during pregnancy in multiple sclerosis. Data came from immunoSEQ multiplex PCR; TCRdb stores just in-frame clones and leaves some out. The sample lists around 60,000 clones; 94% were seen once. Trimming took 0 bases from V and 2 from J, leaving 8 bases between them. The CDR3 covers 14 residues. Germline assignment: CDR1 MNHEY and CDR2 SMNVEV (reference sequence). This specimen consisted of CD8+ T cells from peripheral blood mononuclear cells, obtained in the third trimester of pregnancy. This chain links TRBV27 with TRBJ2-7; D is ambiguous. The clonotype comes from a female donor with multiple sclerosis, enrolled in a pregnancy study. CDR3 amino acids: CASSLSHATYEQYF. The DNA of the CDR3 is TGTGCCAGCAGTTTATCGCACGCTACCTACGAGCAGTACTTC.